This T cell receptor (beta chain) was captured by sequencing in a study of blood T cell repertoires in COVID-19. Across the whole study: COVID-19 samples collected from the United States, Italy and Spain covered acute and convalescent phases.

The assay was immunoSEQ multiplex PCR, and TCRdb's table has in-frame clones only and misses some. The sample carries 250,000 to 350,000 clones, around 84% recorded once. Trimming removed 3 bases from V and 7 bases from J, with 9 bases in between. Germline loops: CDR1 SNHLY, CDR2 FYNNEI. This CDR3 has 13 amino acids. Sequencing was carried out using peripheral blood. The source is a human donor with COVID-19, enrolled during active disease. The donor label of this sample is uncertain. The chain is built from TRBV2 and TRBJ2-2; possibly TRBD2 for D (5 bases). The CDR3 DNA sequence: TGTGCCAGCAGTGACCTGGCGGGCGGGGAGCTGTTTTTT. Translated, it gives CASSDLAGGELFF.